These 10 T cell receptor beta chains came from one sample sequenced in a study of immune evolution from preneoplasia to lung adenocarcinoma (TCRdb year 2021). Library method: the immunoSEQ multiplex PCR assay. The source is immuneACCESS, and TCRdb retained only in-frame sequences with V and J called. Part of the clones is not carried over; for the studies checked, unresolved V genes explain less than half of this, and the remainder is unexplained. This sample lists 6,000 or so clones; 70% to 80% were detected once. 20% to 25% of the sample is in the top ten clones. Sample: FFPE adjacent normal lung tissue. These receptors were obtained from a person aged 60 to 85 with lung adenocarcinoma.

The rearrangement uses TRBV6-1 and TRBJ2-1, with D tentatively TRBD2 (5 bases). This CDR3 has 14 residues. CDR1 is MNHNS and CDR2 is SASEGT in the germline V gene. V was clipped by 4 bases and J by 8 bases, with 15 bases between them. The CDR3 coding sequence is TGTGCCAGCAGTGCCGGGAAAAATGCGGATGAGCAGTTCTTC. Amino acids: CASSAGKNADEQFF.

This rearrangement joins TRBV5-1 to TRBJ1-4, with D hard to call. Trimming cost V 0 bases and J 5 bases, with 11 bases left between them. This CDR3 has 15 amino acids. Germline CDR1 reads SGHRS; CDR2 reads YFSETQ. CDR3 sequence reads: CASSLEQPRNEKLFF. The CDR3 DNA reads as TGCGCCAGCAGCTTGGAACAACCACGAAATGAAAAACTGTTTTTT.

The chain is built from TRBV5-1 and TRBJ1-5, with D unresolved. Germline CDR1 is SGHRS and CDR2 is YFSETQ. V lost 4 bases, J lost 3 bases, and 8 bases lay in between. This CDR3 region has 13 residues. The CDR3 loop is CASSPGINQPQHF. The CDR3 DNA follows: TGCGCCAGCAGCCCCGGGATCAATCAGCCCCAGCATTTT.

This clone was counted only a few times. The rearrangement links TRBV6-6 to TRBJ1-5, with no clear D. Germline CDR1 and CDR2: MNHNY and SVGAGI (reference sequence). The length of the CDR3 is 14 residues. The V end was cut by 7 bases, the J end by 7 bases, with 17 bases between. DNA for the CDR3: TGTGCCAGCACCACCTCTCAACGCGGCCAGCCCCAGCATTTT. Translating gives CASTTSQRGQPQHF.

V gene TRBV5-6 combines with J gene TRBJ2-7, with D unresolved. Germline values: CDR1 SGHDT, CDR2 YYEEEE. V lost 1 base and J lost 2, with 10 bases in between. The CDR3 contains 14 residues. CDR3: CASSLSAGTYEQYF. DNA of the CDR3: TGTGCCAGCAGCTTGTCGGCAGGCACCTACGAGCAGTACTTC.

V usage is TRBV11-3 and J usage is TRBJ1-3; no clear D gene. CDR1 SGHNT and CDR2 YENEEA come from the germline V gene. With 3 bases removed from V and 4 bases from J, the gap between germline ends came to 7 bases. CDR3 size: 13 residues. The CDR3, as DNA: TGTGCCAGCAGCTTGGGTCCCGGAAACACCATATATTTT. It encodes CASSLGPGNTIYF.

This chain joins TRBV6-6 and TRBJ1-2; tentatively, D is TRBD1 (5 bases). CDR1 is MNHNY, CDR2 SVGAGI, per germline (reference sequence). The CDR3 sequence is 13 residues long. V lost 4 bases, J lost 0 bases, and 6 bases lay in between. The CDR3 spells CASSLTANYGYTF. CDR3 in DNA: TGTGCCAGCAGTTTGACAGCTAACTATGGCTACACCTTC.

This chain uses TRBV28 with TRBJ2-5; the D gene is possibly TRBD2 (6 bases). Deletions cut 8 bases from V and 3 bases from J, with 16 bases between. The CDR3 loop spans 14 amino acids. Germline V lookup: CDR1 MDHEN, CDR2 SYDVKM. The CDR3 loop reads CASSGGGWEETQYF. In DNA, the CDR3 is TGTGCCAGCTCCGGGGGAGGTTGGGAAGAGACCCAGTACTTC.

This clone showed up just a few times. This chain joins TRBV9 and TRBJ1-4; 9 nucleotides match TRBD1. V trimming: 3 bases; J trimming: 6 bases; junction bases outside the gene matches: 9. The germline CDR1 and CDR2 sequences are SGDLS and YYNGEE. The CDR3 sequence is 16 residues long. CDR3 bases: TGTGCCAGCAGCGGAGGTTCGGGACAGGGACATGAAAAACTGTTTTTT. Translated, it gives CASSGGSGQGHEKLFF.

The chain recombines TRBV2 with TRBJ2-5; the D call may be TRBD1 or TRBD2 (5 bases each). The ends were cut back, 3 bases at V and 5 bases at J, with 10 bases in the middle. The CDR3 has 13 residues. The germline V gene encodes CDR1 SNHLY and CDR2 FYNNEI. The CDR3 protein is CASSEGPLETQYF. The CDR3 nucleotides are TGTGCCAGCAGTGAGGGACCCCTGGAGACCCAGTACTTC.